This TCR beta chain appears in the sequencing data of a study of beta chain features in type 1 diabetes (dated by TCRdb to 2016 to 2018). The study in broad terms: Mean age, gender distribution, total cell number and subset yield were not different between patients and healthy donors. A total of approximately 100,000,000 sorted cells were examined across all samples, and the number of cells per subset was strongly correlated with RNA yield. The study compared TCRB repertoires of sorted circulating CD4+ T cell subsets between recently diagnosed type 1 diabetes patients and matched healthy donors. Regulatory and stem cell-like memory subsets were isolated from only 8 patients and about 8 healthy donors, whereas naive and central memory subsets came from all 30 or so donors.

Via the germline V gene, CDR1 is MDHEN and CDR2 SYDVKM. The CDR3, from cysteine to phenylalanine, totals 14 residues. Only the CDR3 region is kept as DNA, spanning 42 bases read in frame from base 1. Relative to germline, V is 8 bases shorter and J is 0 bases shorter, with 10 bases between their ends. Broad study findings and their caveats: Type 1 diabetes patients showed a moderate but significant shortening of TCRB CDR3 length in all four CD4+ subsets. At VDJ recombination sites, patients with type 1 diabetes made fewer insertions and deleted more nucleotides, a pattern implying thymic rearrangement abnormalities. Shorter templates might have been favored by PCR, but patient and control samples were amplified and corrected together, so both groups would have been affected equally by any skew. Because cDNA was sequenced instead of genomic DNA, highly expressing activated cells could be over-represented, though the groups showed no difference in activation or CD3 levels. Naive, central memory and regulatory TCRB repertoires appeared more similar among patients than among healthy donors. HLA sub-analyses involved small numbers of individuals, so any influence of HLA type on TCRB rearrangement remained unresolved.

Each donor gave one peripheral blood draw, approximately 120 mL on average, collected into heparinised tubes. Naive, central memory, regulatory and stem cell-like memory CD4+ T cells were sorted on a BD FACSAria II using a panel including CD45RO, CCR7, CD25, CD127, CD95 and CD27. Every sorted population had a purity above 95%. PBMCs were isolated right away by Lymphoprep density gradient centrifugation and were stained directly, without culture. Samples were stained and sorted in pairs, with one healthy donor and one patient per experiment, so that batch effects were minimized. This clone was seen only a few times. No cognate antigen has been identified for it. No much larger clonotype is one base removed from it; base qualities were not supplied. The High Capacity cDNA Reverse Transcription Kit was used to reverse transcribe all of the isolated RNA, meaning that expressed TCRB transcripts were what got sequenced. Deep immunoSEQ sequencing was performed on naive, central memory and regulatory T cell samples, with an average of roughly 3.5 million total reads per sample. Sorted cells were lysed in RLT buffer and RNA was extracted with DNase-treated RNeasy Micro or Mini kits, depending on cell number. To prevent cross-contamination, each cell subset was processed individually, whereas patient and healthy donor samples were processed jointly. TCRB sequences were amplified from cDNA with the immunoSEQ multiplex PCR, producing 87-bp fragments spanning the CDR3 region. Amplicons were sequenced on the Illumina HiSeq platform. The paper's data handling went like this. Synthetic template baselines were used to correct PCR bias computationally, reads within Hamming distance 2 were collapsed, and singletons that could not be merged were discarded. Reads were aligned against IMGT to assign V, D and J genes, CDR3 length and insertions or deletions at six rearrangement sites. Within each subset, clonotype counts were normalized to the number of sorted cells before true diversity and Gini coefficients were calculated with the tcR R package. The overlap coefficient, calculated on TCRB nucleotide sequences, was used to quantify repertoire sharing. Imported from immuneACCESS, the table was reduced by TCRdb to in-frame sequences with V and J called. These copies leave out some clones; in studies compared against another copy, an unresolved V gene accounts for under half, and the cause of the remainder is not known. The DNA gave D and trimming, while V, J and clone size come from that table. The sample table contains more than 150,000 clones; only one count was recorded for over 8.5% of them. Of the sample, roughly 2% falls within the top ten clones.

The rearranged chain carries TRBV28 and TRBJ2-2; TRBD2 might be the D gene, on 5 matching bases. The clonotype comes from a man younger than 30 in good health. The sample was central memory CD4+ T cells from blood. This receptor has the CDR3 CASRGISNTGELFF. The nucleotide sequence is TGTGCCAGCCGGGGAATATCGAACACCGGGGAGCTGTTTTTT.